These T cell receptor beta chains were read from a single sample in a study of identical twins. Via MiXCR, TCRdb re-called the 5' RACE reads, giving one row per CDR3 protein. The table includes around 490,000 distinct CDR3 sequences, approximately 20% detected once. These same data were also listed under a study on yellow fever vaccine responses in identical twins.

The material sequenced was CD4+ T cells sorted from blood. The source of these receptors is a woman in her late teens or twenties in good health. CDR3s include the opening cysteine and the closing phenylalanine or tryptophan. D genes are given only for firm matches. Expanded clones get a size class; other rows say once, few or many, or leave the size out.

TRBD2 | - | 15 | TRBJ2-7 | TRBV4-2 | TGTGCCAGCAGCCAAGATGGGACTAGCGATTACGAGCAGTACTTC | CASSQDGTSDYEQYF
TRBD1 | - | 15 | TRBJ2-1 | TRBV5-1 | TGCGCCCCCAGAGGCCGGGACAGGGATAGCAATGAGCAGTTCTTC | CAPRGRDRDSNEQFF
- | - | 14 | TRBJ2-7 | TRBV19 | TGTGCCAGTAAGGCACGGGTAGGAACGTACGAGCAGTACTTC | CASKARVGTYEQYF
TRBD2 | - | 14 | TRBJ2-5 | TRBV9 | TGTGCCAGCAGCGTGTCCTCGGGAGGAGAGACCCAGTACTTC | CASSVSSGGETQYF
TRBD1 | few | 15 | TRBJ1-4 | TRBV12-3/TRBV12-4 | TGTGCCAGCAGTGCCCGACAGGGAATGAAGAAAAAACTGTTTTTT | CASSARQGMKKKLFF
- | few | 13 | TRBJ2-3 | TRBV18 | TGTGCCAGCTCACCTCCGATCCTTTATACGCAGTATTTT | CASSPPILYTQYF
- | few | 14 | TRBJ2-1 | TRBV4-1 | TGCGCCAGCAGCCAAGGCCTACTCAACAATGAGCAGTTCTTC | CASSQGLLNNEQFF
- | few | 13 | TRBJ2-5 | TRBV20-1 | TGCAGTGCTAGAACTGATCGACAAGAGACCCAGTACTTC | CSARTDRQETQYF
- | few | 13 | TRBJ1-2 | TRBV4-1 | TGCGCCAGCAGCCAAGGGGACGGCTATGGCTACACCTTC | CASSQGDGYGYTF
- | - | 15 | TRBJ2-1 | TRBV5-1 | TGCGCCAGCAGCTTGTTACAGGGCTCCTACAATGAGCAGTTCTTC | CASSLLQGSYNEQFF
TRBD1 | many | 13 | TRBJ1-2 | TRBV20-1 | TGCAGTGCTAGTAGACAGGGGGCGCATGGCTACACCTTC | CSASRQGAHGYTF
- | - | 13 | TRBJ2-7 | TRBV29-1 | TGCAGCGTTGAAGAGGACACTTACTACGAGCAGTACTTC | CSVEEDTYYEQYF
TRBD1 | - | 14 | TRBJ2-6 | TRBV5-1 | TGCGCCAGCAGCTTGTCCGGACAGGGGACGATCCTGACTTTC | CASSLSGQGTILTF
- | - | 15 | TRBJ2-2 | TRBV12-3/TRBV12-4 | TGTGCCAGCAGTTTAGGTGGGGTTACCACCGGGGAGCTGTTTTTT | CASSLGGVTTGELFF
- | few | 15 | TRBJ2-7 | TRBV5-5 | TGTGCCAGCAGCTTTAAGGGCCCCACCTCCTACGAGCAGTACTTC | CASSFKGPTSYEQYF
- | - | 14 | TRBJ1-1 | TRBV4-2 | TGTGCCAGCACCCCAGATAAGGTGAACACTGAAGCTTTCTTT | CASTPDKVNTEAFF
TRBD2 | - | 18 | TRBJ2-3 | TRBV4-2 | TGTGCCAGCAGCCTTAGCGGGGGGCGCCTATTAAGCACAGATACGCAGTATTTT | CASSLSGGRLLSTDTQYF
- | - | 15 | TRBJ2-6 | TRBV6-2/TRBV6-3 | TGTGCCAGCACCATAGGGCTGGCTGGGGCCAACGTCCTGACTTTC | CASTIGLAGANVLTF
- | - | 16 | TRBJ2-2 | TRBV20-1 | TGCAGTGCTTTAACATCGGCGGGTTTGAACACCGGGGAGCTGTTTTTT | CSALTSAGLNTGELFF
- | few | 12 | TRBJ1-4 | TRBV6-6 | TGTGCCGCGGGGAGGGCGGAGGAAAAACTGTTTTTT | CAAGRAEEKLFF
- | - | 14 | TRBJ1-1 | TRBV12-3/TRBV12-4 | TGTGCCAGCAGTTGGGTCGGCAGGGACACTGAAGCTTTCTTT | CASSWVGRDTEAFF
TRBD2 | - | 17 | TRBJ2-2 | TRBV6-2/TRBV6-3 | TGTGCCAGCAAATTGGGACTAGCGGGAGATGGGACCGGGGAGCTGTTTTTT | CASKLGLAGDGTGELFF
TRBD2 | - | 15 | TRBJ2-7 | TRBV27 | TGTGCCAGCAGTCCCGGCGCGGGAGCGAGCTACGAGCAGTACTTC | CASSPGAGASYEQYF
- | few | 12 | TRBJ2-2 | TRBV20-1 | TGCAGTGCTAGACCATACACCGGGGAGCTGTTTTTT | CSARPYTGELFF
- | - | 14 | TRBJ2-2 | TRBV12-3/TRBV12-4 | TGTGCCAGCACCCTCCGGGGCTACACCGGGGAGCTGTTTTTT | CASTLRGYTGELFF
- | few | 14 | TRBJ1-2 | TRBV24-1 | TGTGCCACCAGTCCTAGGGACACCAACTATGGCTACACCTTC | CATSPRDTNYGYTF
TRBD2 | - | 17 | TRBJ2-1 | TRBV24-1 | TGTGCCACCAGTGACTACGGACTAGCGGGAGAGGGAAATGAGCAGTTCTTC | CATSDYGLAGEGNEQFF
- | - | 16 | TRBJ2-6 | TRBV28 | TGTGCCAGCAGTCCGGCTGGTGGTGGTGGGGCCAACGTCCTGACTTTC | CASSPAGGGGANVLTF
TRBD1 | - | 15 | TRBJ2-1 | TRBV12-3/TRBV12-4 | TGTGCCAGCAGTTTATGGCAGGGGGCCTACAATGAGCAGTTCTTC | CASSLWQGAYNEQFF
TRBD2 | few | 15 | TRBJ2-5 | TRBV7-7 | TGTGCCAGCAGCATGGTAGCGGGAGGGCGAGAGACCCAGTACTTC | CASSMVAGGRETQYF
- | few | 15 | TRBJ1-1 | TRBV5-1 | TGCGCCAGCAGCTTGGAGGGCAGGGGAGGCACTGAAGCTTTCTTT | CASSLEGRGGTEAFF
- | many | 15 | TRBJ2-1 | TRBV12-3/TRBV12-4 | TGTGCCAGCAGTTTAGCGGGGACCCCGGCGGGTGAGCAGTTCTTC | CASSLAGTPAGEQFF